Following are 8 T cell receptor beta chains from one sample sequenced in a study of blood T cells in healthy people across ages. A J-beta primer mix and a sample-barcoded 5' primer were used in a second PCR of roughly 7 to 12 cycles. TCRdb reprocessed the 5' RACE reads with MiXCR, giving one entry per CDR3 protein. This table has around 750,000 distinct CDR3 sequences, less than 70% appearing once. The specimen sequenced was blood. The receptors were gathered from a man at least 80 years old in good health.

This chain uses TRBV5-1 with TRBJ2-3, with 7 bases that match TRBD1. The CDR3 spans 16 residues. After removal of 4 bases from V and 3 bases from J, the junction contained 11 bases not matched to a gene. Germline-derived CDR1 and CDR2 are SGHRS and YFSETQ. The CDR3 spells CASSLLQGLATDTQYF. The CDR3 coding sequence is TGCGCCAGCAGCCTCCTACAGGGGCTTGCGACAGATACGCAGTATTTT.

This chain connects TRBV7-2 to TRBJ2-4, with 15 bases matching TRBD2. The CDR3 loop spans 20 amino acids. The germline CDR1 and CDR2 sequences are SGHTA and FQGNSA. Trimming removed 3 bases from V and 0 bases from J; junction bases left unmatched: 9. The CDR3 DNA reads as TGTGCCAGCAGCTTCCGGACTAGCGGGAGGGGGCTTATAGCCAAAAACATTCAGTACTTC. Translating it yields CASSFRTSGRGLIAKNIQYF.

This rearrangement joins TRBV7-2 to TRBJ1-5; 9 bases align to TRBD1. Germline CDR1 reads SGHTA; CDR2 reads FQGNSA. CDR3 length equals 16 residues. The J segment lost 6 bases and the V segment lost 3 bases, leaving 9 bases of the junction unmatched. CDR3 in amino acids: CASSFYGTGSGQPQHF. The CDR3 region has the DNA TGTGCCAGCAGCTTCTATGGGACAGGGTCAGGTCAGCCCCAGCATTTT. The variable domain in full, with the rest retrieved from reference TRBV7-2 and TRBJ1-5, is GAGVSQSPSNKVTEKGKDVELRCDPISGHTALYWYRQSLGQGLEFLIYFQGNSAPDKSGLPSDRFSAERTGGSVSTLTIQRTQQEDSAVYLCASSFYGTGSGQPQHFGDGTRLSIL.

The chain recombines TRBV20-1 with TRBJ2-5; possibly TRBD1 for D (6 bases). V lost 1 base and J lost 2, with 14 bases in between. Germline V lookup: CDR1 DFQATT, CDR2 SNEGSKA (reference sequence). This CDR3 is 15 amino acids long. The CDR3 region is CSARVGAEYQETQYF. The CDR3 DNA is TGCAGTGCTAGAGTGGGGGCTGAGTATCAAGAGACCCAGTACTTC.

This clonotype came up a few times. This chain joins TRBV20-1 and TRBJ1-5; 10 nucleotides agree with TRBD1. Germline V lookup: CDR1 DFQATT, CDR2 SNEGSKA (reference sequence). The CDR3 contains 14 residues. J lost 6 bases, V lost 4 bases, and 6 bases had no gene match. The CDR3 reads CSATSGTGVQPQHF. In nucleotides, the CDR3 is TGCAGTGCTACCAGCGGGACAGGGGTTCAGCCCCAGCATTTT.

This clonotype came up a few times. The V call is TRBV12-3 or TRBV12-4, the J call TRBJ2-4; D uncertain. There are 12 residues in the CDR3. V gave up 2 bases and J gave up 7 bases, with 6 bases separating them. The CDR3 spells CASSLRVNIQYF. As DNA, the CDR3 is TGTGCCAGCAGTTTAAGAGTTAACATTCAGTACTTC.

As to this clonotype: Sequence at one end of the junction differs from germline and may be a read error. The chain is built from TRBV28 and TRBJ1-1, with D perhaps matching TRBD1 (6 bases). This CDR3 has 13 residues. Per germline, CDR1 MDHEN and CDR2 SYDVKM. The CDR3 coding sequence is TGTGCCAGCAGTGGGGACATCATACCTGAGGCTTTCTTT. It translates to CASSGDIIPEAFF.

The gene calls are TRBV12-3 or TRBV12-4 and TRBJ2-3; 9 bases align to TRBD1. The CDR3 sequence is 15 residues long. After removal of 5 bases from V and 14 bases from J, the junction contained 17 bases not matched to a gene. In DNA form, the CDR3 reads TGTGCCAGCAGTCGACAGGGGGATAGGGACAGATACGCGTATTTT. It yields the protein CASSRQGDRDRYAYF.